Presented here are 30 T cell receptor beta chains from one specimen sequenced in a study of blood T cells in healthy people across ages. Primers used in a second PCR of roughly 6 to 11 cycles were a sample-barcoded 5' primer and a J-beta primer mix. TCRdb re-derived calls from the 5' RACE reads in MiXCR, one entry per CDR3 protein. The sample has 1.4 million or so distinct CDR3 sequences; about 45% are singletons. Source material: blood. These receptors originate from a woman aged 18-29 years in good health.

The chain joins TRBV28 to TRBJ2-4; D ambiguous. This CDR3 spans 13 amino acids. Germline assignment: CDR1 MDHEN and CDR2 SYDVKM. This CDR3 reads CASGSTPKNIQYF. The CDR3 DNA reads as TGTGCTTCCGGGTCCACCCCCAAAAACATTCAGTACTTC.

The rearrangement uses TRBV20-1 and TRBJ2-5; D is ambiguous. The V end was cut by 5 bases, the J end by 1 base, with 17 bases between. The germline gives CDR1 DFQATT, CDR2 SNEGSKA (reference sequence). The CDR3 has 15 amino acids. As DNA, the CDR3 is TGCAGTGCTGCCTTCGAGGCAGCCATCCAAGAGACCCAGTACTTC. This encodes CSAAFEAAIQETQYF.

The rearrangement joins TRBV7-8 to TRBJ2-7, with D perhaps TRBD2 (6 bases). In germline, CDR1 is SGHVS, CDR2 FQNEAQ. CDR3 length: 14 residues. V was trimmed by 3 bases and J by 5 bases, leaving 14 bases between them. The chain's CDR3 is CASSFTGSGNEQYF. DNA of the CDR3: TGTGCCAGCAGCTTTACCGGGAGTGGGAACGAGCAGTACTTC.

The rearrangement uses TRBV7-2 and TRBJ2-3; 7 nucleotides line up with TRBD1. The V and J ends lost 5 bases and 6 bases, in that order; junction bases with no gene match: 11. The CDR3 is 15 amino acids. CDR1 is SGHTA and CDR2 is FQGNSA in the germline V gene. The CDR3 nucleotides are TGTGCCAGCAGCCGGGACAGCCCCTACCGGGATACGCAGTATTTT. Protein sequence: CASSRDSPYRDTQYF.

The chain joins TRBV7-8 to TRBJ1-2; D is possibly TRBD1 (5 bases). Germline CDR1 is SGHVS and CDR2 is FQNEAQ. V lost 4 bases and J lost 4, with 19 bases in between. This CDR3 comprises 16 residues. This CDR3 reads CASSSESPRQGYGYTF. The DNA for the CDR3 is TGTGCCAGCAGCTCAGAATCCCCTCGGCAGGGCTATGGCTACACCTTC.

The rearrangement uses TRBV15 and TRBJ2-7; 7 bases match TRBD1. Germline CDR1 and CDR2: LNHNV and YYDKDF (reference sequence). CDR3 length: 16 amino acids. Unmatched junction bases numbered 6, after V lost 0 bases and J lost 1 base. The CDR3 DNA sequence: TGTGCCACCAGCAGAGATTCCGGGACAGCTTCCTACGAGCAGTACTTC. Protein sequence: CATSRDSGTASYEQYF.

This clonotype has ten or more counts. The chain couples TRBV3-1 to TRBJ2-1; D call uncertain. The germline gives CDR1 LGHDT, CDR2 YNNKEL (reference sequence). The CDR3 runs 17 residues. The V end lost 0 bases, the J end lost 5 bases, and 17 bases lay between the germline ends. Here the CDR3 reads CASSQEYAETFHNEQFF. CDR3 DNA sequence: TGTGCCAGCAGCCAAGAATATGCGGAAACCTTTCACAATGAGCAGTTCTTC.

The rearrangement links TRBV25-1 to TRBJ1-4, with a tentative D call TRBD1 (5 bases). Germline V gene data show CDR1 as MGHDK and CDR2 as SYGVNS. V was trimmed by 2 bases and J by 4 bases, leaving 8 bases between them. This CDR3 comprises 14 residues. The CDR3 nucleotides are TGTGCCAGCAGTGAAGGCCAGGGTAATGAAAAACTGTTTTTT. Translating it yields CASSEGQGNEKLFF.

The V and J genes are TRBV6-2 or TRBV6-3 and TRBJ2-3, with D unresolved. The CDR3 is 14 amino acids. CDR1 is MNHEY, CDR2 SVGEGT, per germline. Trimming pared 0 bases from V and 6 bases from J, leaving 10 bases between. CDR3 protein: CASSYSRLADTQYF. CDR3 in DNA: TGTGCCAGCAGTTACTCAAGGCTCGCGGATACGCAGTATTTT.

A word on this clonotype: A read error is possible here, since a much larger clone lies one base away. V is TRBV7-2 and J is TRBJ2-1; no firm D call. The CDR3 extends over 14 amino acids. CDR1 and CDR2 from the germline V gene are SGHTA and FQGNSA. CDR3 amino acids: CACSLSMVADEQFF. The CDR3 DNA follows: TGTGCCTGCAGCTTAAGTATGGTGGCGGATGAGCAGTTCTTC.

The chain has TRBV27 and TRBJ2-4; a weak D match, TRBD1 (6 bases). The V end lost 5 bases, the J end lost 5 bases, and 16 bases lay between the germline ends. The CDR3 runs to 15 residues. Germline assignment: CDR1 MNHEY and CDR2 SMNVEV (reference sequence). CDR3 in amino acids: CASSEIQGYQNIQYF. CDR3 nucleotide sequence: TGTGCCAGCAGTGAAATACAGGGTTACCAAAACATTCAGTACTTC.

The chain combines TRBV6-5 with TRBJ2-1, with D unresolved. Trimming left V 10 bases short and J 3 bases short, with 13 bases between. This CDR3 spans 13 amino acids. Germline V gene data show CDR1 as MNHEY and CDR2 as SVGAGI. The CDR3 spells CATRLAYYNEQFF. CDR3 DNA: TGTGCCACCAGACTGGCCTACTACAATGAGCAGTTCTTC.

On this clonotype itself: The conserved phenylalanine or tryptophan is not found at the CDR3 terminus, so this likely reflects a read error. The chain links TRBV7-2 to TRBJ2-3, with D maybe TRBD1 (6 bases). Per the germline V gene, CDR1 is SGHTA and CDR2 is FQGNSA. Trimming shortened V by 5 bases and J by 0 bases, and 15 bases separated the two germline ends. The CDR3 extends over 16 amino acids. The CDR3 region has the DNA TGTGCCAGCAGCCAGGACAGAGTAGCTAGCACAGATACGCAGTATGTT. This sequence encodes CASSQDRVASTDTQYV.

With respect to this clonotype: The junction shows a germline mismatch at one end, possibly a read error. This chain uses TRBV5-1 with TRBJ2-7, with D possibly matching TRBD1 (5 bases). This CDR3 is built from 13 residues. Germline CDR1 reads SGHRS; CDR2 reads YFSETQ. The CDR3 nucleotides read TGCGTCAGCAGTAAGGGGTATGACTACGAGCAGTACTTC. The encoded protein is CVSSKGYDYEQYF. The full variable domain, in which reference TRBV5-1 and TRBJ2-7 provide the parts outside the CDR3, is KAGVTQTPRYLIKTRGQQVTLSCSPISGHRSVSWYQQTPGQGLQFLFEYFSETQRNKGNFPGRFSGRQFSNSRSEMNVSTLELGDSALYLCVSSKGYDYEQYFGPGTRLTVT.

This rearrangement joins TRBV15 to TRBJ1-6; TRBD1 is a possible D gene (6 bases). CDR1 is LNHNV and CDR2 is YYDKDF in the germline V gene (reference sequence). The germline V and J ends were trimmed by 1 base and 5 bases, with 9 bases remaining between them. The CDR3 length is 15 residues. CDR3 residues: CATSRGAGDNSPLHF. The DNA of the CDR3 is TGTGCCACCAGCAGAGGGGCAGGGGATAATTCACCCCTCCACTTT.

There are a few counts of this clonotype. The gene calls are TRBV4-3 and TRBJ1-2; 7 positions agree with TRBD1. The CDR3 length is 15 residues. Germline lookup yields CDR1 LGHNA and CDR2 YSLEER. The V and J ends lost 4 bases and 4 bases, in that order; junction bases with no gene match: 9. The DNA for the CDR3 is TGCGCCAGCAGCCCTACTTTCGCAGGGGGCTATGGCTACACCTTC. Its protein is CASSPTFAGGYGYTF.

The chain couples TRBV2 to TRBJ2-3, with a possible D match to TRBD2 (5 bases). The V gene's germline CDR1 is SNHLY and CDR2 FYNNEI. This CDR3 is built from 13 residues. V was shortened by 0 bases and J by 6 bases, with 7 bases between the two germline ends. CDR3 DNA sequence: TGTGCCAGCAGTGAAGCTCTAGCTGATACGCAGTATTTT. This translates into CASSEALADTQYF.

This clonotype showed up just a few times. The chain carries TRBV4-3 and TRBJ2-5, with D possibly TRBD2 on 7 matching bases. Trimming removed 2 bases from V and 5 bases from J, with 15 bases in between. Germline V CDR1 and CDR2: LGHNA, YSLEER. This CDR3 spans 15 amino acids. CDR3 in amino acids: CASSQHRSGGETQYF. DNA of the CDR3: TGCGCCAGCAGCCAACATCGGTCGGGGGGCGAGACCCAGTACTTC.

As for this clonotype: A read error may be the cause here, since a much bigger clone is one base away. The J gene is TRBJ2-7, the V gene TRBV6-6, with D unresolved. The germline V and J ends were trimmed by 8 bases and 7 bases, with 15 bases remaining between them. The germline V gene encodes CDR1 MNHNY and CDR2 SVGAGI (reference sequence). CDR3 length: 12 amino acids. The CDR3 region has the DNA TGTGCCAGCGGCGACTCTTACAATGAGCAGTACTTC. The encoded protein is CASGDSYNEQYF.

This clonotype showed up just a few times. J is TRBJ2-1 and V is TRBV20-1; 9 bases fit TRBD1. The CDR3 covers 13 residues. Germline V CDR1 and CDR2: DFQATT, SNEGSKA (reference sequence). With 5 bases clipped from V and 8 bases from J, the junction kept 7 bases outside the gene matches. The CDR3 is CSAGGQGGYEQFF. The CDR3 DNA follows: TGCAGTGCTGGGGGACAGGGAGGGTATGAGCAGTTCTTC.

This clonotype appeared once. The genes are TRBV20-1 and TRBJ2-4, with 7 nucleotides matching TRBD1. The J call may not be correct, given that the DNA end is closer to TRBJ2-7. Germline CDR1 and CDR2: DFQATT and SNEGSKA (reference sequence). CDR3 length: 12 amino acids. In DNA, the CDR3 is TGCAGACCTACGACAGGGCCCTACGAGCAGTACTTC. Translation: CRPTTGPYEQYF.

In this sample, this clonotype turned up a few times. V and J are TRBV29-1 and TRBJ2-4, with D unresolved. Trimming removed 7 bases at V and 1 base at J, with 14 bases between. There are 14 residues in the CDR3. Germline CDR1 is SQVTM and CDR2 is ANQGSEA. CDR3 nucleotide sequence: TGCAGCGCCCTAAGGGCCCGGGCCAAAAACATTCAGTACTTC. Its translation is CSALRARAKNIQYF.

This clonotype was counted only a few times. The rearrangement links TRBV20-1 to TRBJ1-4; 7 positions match TRBD1. The V gene end was trimmed by 4 bases and the J gene end by 8 bases; junction bases not matched to a gene: 7. Germline-derived CDR1 and CDR2 are DFQATT and SNEGSKA (reference sequence). The CDR3 is 13 amino acids. This CDR3 is CSAKETGPEKLFF. The CDR3 nucleotides read TGCAGTGCTAAGGAGACAGGGCCCGAAAAACTGTTTTTT.

The rearrangement links TRBV12-3 or TRBV12-4 to TRBJ2-3, with TRBD2 matching 7 bases. V shed 7 bases and J 1 base; nucleotides not matched to a gene: 17. The CDR3 totals 18 residues. The CDR3 sequence: CASNPGWRGTLRTDTQYF. The CDR3 DNA reads TGTGCCAGCAACCCCGGTTGGCGGGGGACCCTTCGCACAGATACGCAGTATTTT.

This clonotype was detected a few times. This rearrangement joins TRBV6-5 to TRBJ2-5; TRBD1 aligns across 8 bases. The CDR3 length is 16 residues. In germline, CDR1 is MNHEY, CDR2 SVGAGI. V shed 4 bases and J 4 bases; nucleotides not matched to a gene: 11. CDR3 in amino acids: CASSLRFRGHRETQYF. In nucleotides, the CDR3 is TGTGCCAGCAGTTTGAGATTCAGGGGGCATCGAGAGACCCAGTACTTC.

The gene calls are TRBV2 and TRBJ1-2; no reliable D call. Trimming left V 6 bases short and J 7 bases short, with 15 bases between. The CDR3 covers 13 residues. Germline loops: CDR1 SNHLY, CDR2 FYNNEI. The CDR3 spells CASRDTGPGGYTF. CDR3 sequence (DNA): TGTGCCAGCAGAGACACCGGGCCCGGTGGCTACACCTTC.

In its sample, this clonotype was seen once. The V call is TRBV6-2 or TRBV6-3, the J call TRBJ2-7; the D is unclear. The germline V gene has CDR1 MNHEY and CDR2 SVGEGT. Trimming cost V 5 bases and J 6 bases, with 8 bases left between them. The CDR3 is 11 amino acids. The DNA of the CDR3 is TGTGCCAGCAGTCGATACTGCGAGCAGTACTTC. It encodes CASSRYCEQYF.

This clonotype was observed a handful of times. The chain couples TRBV5-6 to TRBJ2-3; tentatively, D is TRBD1 or TRBD2 (5 bases each). V gave up 5 bases and J gave up 5 bases, with 18 bases separating them. CDR1 and CDR2 (germline): SGHDT, YYEEEE. This CDR3 contains 15 residues. Here the CDR3 DNA reads TGTGCCAGCAGGGCTCGGGGCAGAGGAAAAGATACGCAGTATTTT. Its protein is CASRARGRGKDTQYF.

The rearrangement joins TRBV29-1 to TRBJ2-1; the D gene is possibly TRBD2 (5 bases). CDR3 size: 12 residues. V lost 6 bases and J lost 9, with 15 bases in between. CDR1 is SQVTM and CDR2 is ANQGSEA in the germline V gene. This CDR3 reads CSVGSDVGEQFF. In nucleotides, the CDR3 is TGCAGCGTGGGGAGCGATGTAGGTGAGCAGTTCTTC.

This clonotype has just a few counts. The chain employs TRBV6-5 and TRBJ2-7; TRBD1 agrees at 7 bases. The junction had 13 bases not matched to a gene; V was cut back by 7 bases and J by 7 bases. CDR1 and CDR2 (germline): MNHEY, SVGAGI. CDR3 size: 14 residues. The CDR3: CASTRDSPIGEQYF. Here the CDR3 DNA reads TGTGCCAGCACCCGGGACAGCCCCATCGGGGAGCAGTACTTC.